Reported below is one T cell receptor (beta chain). Its antigen remains unknown. This sample was taken from a study of CD8 T cells in Susac syndrome. Study details: There were Susac syndrome patients who were therapy-naive at blood draw, others on corticosteroids, and others on intravenous immunoglobulin alone.

TEMRA cells were FACS-enriched, while CD8+ and CD4+ T cells were negatively isolated. Germline V gene data show CDR1 as MDHEN and CDR2 as SYDVKM. The CDR3 is 14 amino acids. V trimming: 5 bases; J trimming: 4 bases; junction bases outside the gene matches: 5. cDNA came from 0.5 to 1 ug RNA primed by random hexamers. The authors amplified TCR beta CDR3 across 54 Vbeta and 13 Jbeta using immunoSEQ multiplex PCR. MiXCR, run by TCRdb on the immunoSEQ multiplex PCR reads, gives a single entry per CDR3 protein. The sample comprises about 76,000 distinct CDR3 sequences, 80% to 95% of which are singletons, and 0.4% to 0.55% rests with the top ten. Study findings and constraints: Clonal expansion involving Susac CD8+ cells peaked in TEMRA cells and active patients.

The source material was CD8+ T cells from PBMCs. The chain joins TRBV28 to TRBJ2-7; 10 nucleotides agree with TRBD1. This TCR came from a human donor with Susac syndrome. CDR3 sequence (DNA): TGTGCCAGCAGTCCTGGGACAGGGGTGTACGAGCAGTACTTC. Protein: CASSPGTGVYEQYF.